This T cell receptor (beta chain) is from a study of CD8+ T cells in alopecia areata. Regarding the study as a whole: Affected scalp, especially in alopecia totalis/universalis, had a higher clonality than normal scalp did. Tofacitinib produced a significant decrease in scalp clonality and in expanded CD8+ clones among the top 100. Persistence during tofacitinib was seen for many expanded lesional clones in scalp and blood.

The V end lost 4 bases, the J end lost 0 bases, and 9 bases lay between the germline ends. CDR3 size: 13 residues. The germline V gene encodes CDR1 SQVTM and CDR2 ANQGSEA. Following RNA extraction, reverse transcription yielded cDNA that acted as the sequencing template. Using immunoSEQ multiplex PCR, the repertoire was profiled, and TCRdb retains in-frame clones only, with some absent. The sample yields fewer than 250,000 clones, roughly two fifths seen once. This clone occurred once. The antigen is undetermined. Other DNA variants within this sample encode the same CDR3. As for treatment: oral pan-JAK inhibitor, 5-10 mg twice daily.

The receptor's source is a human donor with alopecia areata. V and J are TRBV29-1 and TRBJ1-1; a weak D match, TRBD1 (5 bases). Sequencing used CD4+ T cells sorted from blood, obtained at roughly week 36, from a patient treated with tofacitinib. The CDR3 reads CSVVRGLNTEAFF. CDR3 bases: TGCAGCGTTGTAAGGGGATTGAACACTGAAGCTTTCTTT.